The 24 T cell receptor beta chains listed next were all sequenced from one sample in a study of blood T cells in healthy people across ages. A second PCR, run for 7 to 11 cycles, used a sample-barcoded 5' primer plus a J-beta primer mix. MiXCR was run by TCRdb on the 5' RACE reads, yielding one entry per CDR3 protein. The table records 700,000 or so distinct CDR3 sequences, roughly 20% of them present only once. Input material: blood. All receptors come from a man in his 70s in good health.

The V gene is TRBV7-6, the J gene TRBJ2-7; D not certain. The length of the CDR3 is 14 residues. With 3 bases removed from V and 0 bases from J, the gap between germline ends came to 9 bases. CDR1 is SGHVS, CDR2 FNYEAQ, per germline. The DNA of the CDR3 is TGTGCCAGCAGCTTCACAGAAAGCTCCTACGAGCAGTACTTC. Translation: CASSFTESSYEQYF.

This clonotype was counted between two and nine times. The chain has TRBV12-3 or TRBV12-4 and TRBJ2-1; 11 bases fit TRBD2. The end of the DNA fits TRBJ2-5 better, so the J call may be wrong. This CDR3 has 19 amino acids. The CDR3 is CASSLVLTARTSGQETQYF. CDR3 nucleotide sequence: TGTGCCAGCAGTTTAGTTCTAACAGCCAGGACTAGCGGGCAAGAGACCCAGTACTTC.

A few counts support this clonotype. V is TRBV7-9 and J is TRBJ1-6, with D possibly matching TRBD1 (5 bases). In germline, CDR1 is SEHNR, CDR2 FQNEAQ (reference sequence). The CDR3 contains 14 residues. Between the trimmed V and J ends, which lost 6 bases and 6 bases, there was a span of 12 bases. The CDR3 reads CASRDGGINSPLHF. The DNA of the CDR3 is TGTGCCAGCAGGGACGGGGGGATTAATTCACCCCTCCACTTT.

V is TRBV5-8 and J is TRBJ1-2, with 10 positions matching TRBD1. V dropped 4 bases and J dropped 6; count of bases not matched to a gene: 6. The CDR3 length is 14 residues. In germline, CDR1 is SGHTS, CDR2 YDEGEE. This chain's CDR3 is CASSAGTGADGYTF. DNA of the CDR3: TGTGCCAGCAGCGCCGGGACAGGGGCGGATGGCTACACCTTC.

This clonotype was counted only a few times. The chain uses TRBV7-8 and TRBJ2-3, with 12 positions matching TRBD2. CDR1 and CDR2 from the germline V gene are SGHVS and FQNEAQ. The CDR3 runs to 16 residues. V was pared by 5 bases and J by 4 bases, with 7 bases of the junction left unmatched. The CDR3: CASSTRLAGVADTQYF. CDR3 bases: TGTGCCAGCAGCACCAGACTAGCGGGGGTTGCAGATACGCAGTATTTT.

This clonotype turned up a few times. The rearrangement joins TRBV10-3 to TRBJ1-6, with 10 bases aligning to TRBD1. Germline loops: CDR1 ENHRY, CDR2 SYGVKD. The CDR3 has 14 amino acids. Trimming removed 6 bases from V and 10 bases from J; junction bases left unmatched: 6. In nucleotides, the CDR3 is TGTGCCATCAGCTCCGGACAGGGGGGGTCACCCCTCCACTTT. This encodes CAISSGQGGSPLHF.

The gene calls are TRBV7-9 and TRBJ2-3; the match to TRBD1 covers 9 bases. CDR3 length: 16 amino acids. CDR1 and CDR2 from the germline V gene are SEHNR and FQNEAQ (reference sequence). V gave up 4 bases and J gave up 2 bases; unmatched junction bases: 7. The CDR3 region is CASSSSGQGLTDTQYF. In DNA, the CDR3 is TGTGCCAGCAGCTCCTCGGGACAGGGACTCACAGATACGCAGTATTTT.

The chain is built from TRBV18 and TRBJ2-3; 10 nucleotides align to TRBD2. The CDR3 length is 16 residues. From germline, CDR1 is KGHSH and CDR2 LQKENI. The J segment lost 2 bases and the V segment lost 5 bases, leaving 7 bases of the junction unmatched. CDR3: CASSSLAGDITDTQYF. Written as DNA, the CDR3 is TGTGCCAGCTCAAGTCTAGCGGGAGACATCACAGATACGCAGTATTTT. Based on the CDR3 plus reference TRBV18 and TRBJ2-3, the full variable domain is NAGVMQNPRHLVRRRGQEARLRCSPMKGHSHVYWYRQLPEEGLKFMVYLQKENIIDESGMPKERFSAEFPKEGPSILRIQQVVRGDSAAYFCASSSLAGDITDTQYFGPGTRLTVL.

A few counts support this clonotype. The chain employs TRBV29-1 and TRBJ2-5; tentatively, D is TRBD2 (5 bases). This CDR3 has 14 residues. Looked up from germline, CDR1 is SQVTM and CDR2 is ANQGSEA. Between the trimmed V and J ends, which lost 0 bases and 2 bases, there was a span of 10 bases. DNA for the CDR3: TGCAGCGTTGAAGATCGGGGTAGTCAAGAGACCCAGTACTTC. Translated, it gives CSVEDRGSQETQYF.

This clonotype was counted only a few times. The V gene is TRBV6-1, the J gene TRBJ2-3, with 11 positions matching TRBD2. V lost 6 bases to trimming and J lost 7 bases; unmatched junction nucleotides: 15. There are 17 residues in the CDR3. Germline loops: CDR1 MNHNS, CDR2 SASEGT. CDR3 coding DNA: TGTGCCAGCAGCACGTCATCTAGCGGGAGGCCCCAGTATACGCAGTATTTT. Translating it yields CASSTSSSGRPQYTQYF.

Regarding this clonotype: A much bigger clone sits one base away, suggesting this may be a read error. V and J are TRBV7-2 and TRBJ2-3; D tentatively reads TRBD1 or TRBD2 (5 bases each). Germline lookup yields CDR1 SGHTA and CDR2 FQGNSA. The CDR3 extends over 17 amino acids. CDR3 bases: TGTGCCGGCAGCCCCCCCGGTGGGGGAAGGTCGAACGATACGCAGTATTTT. The encoded protein is CAGSPPGGGRSNDTQYF.

This clonotype was detected only a few times. V and J are TRBV6-6 and TRBJ1-5, with D possibly TRBD1 on 6 matching bases. CDR3 size: 13 residues. Germline V lookup: CDR1 MNHNY, CDR2 SVGAGI (reference sequence). Trimming stripped 5 bases from V and 7 bases from J, with 12 bases between. The CDR3 region is CASSRDTAQPQHF. In nucleotides, the CDR3 is TGTGCCAGCAGTCGGGACACAGCACAGCCCCAGCATTTT.

This clonotype appeared a single time. The chain employs TRBV27 and TRBJ1-6, with 10 bases fitting TRBD1. The CDR3 is made up of 15 amino acids. Germline assignment: CDR1 MNHEY and CDR2 SMNVEV (reference sequence). The V gene end was trimmed by 3 bases and the J gene end by 9 bases; junction bases not matched to a gene: 5. Written as DNA, the CDR3 is TGTGCCAGCAGTTTCTGGGACAGGGGCGTTTCACCCCTCCACTTT. The encoded protein is CASSFWDRGVSPLHF.

This clonotype was counted a few times. The chain has TRBV12-3 or TRBV12-4 and TRBJ2-5, with D hard to call. The CDR3 runs 13 residues. Deletions cut 2 bases from V and 2 bases from J, with 6 bases between. Here the CDR3 reads CASSLLNQETQYF. CDR3 DNA sequence: TGTGCCAGCAGTTTACTGAATCAAGAGACCCAGTACTTC.

The chain links TRBV30 to TRBJ2-1, with TRBD2 matching 11 bases. Germline CDR1 is GTSNPN and CDR2 is SVGIG (reference sequence). The CDR3 consists of 15 residues. V shed 2 bases and J 4 bases; nucleotides not matched to a gene: 4. CDR3 protein: CAWSLGTSGYNEQFF. CDR3 in DNA: TGTGCCTGGAGTTTAGGGACTAGCGGTTACAATGAGCAGTTCTTC.

The chain links TRBV24-1 to TRBJ2-2; D is undetermined. V lost 6 bases and J 6 bases, leaving 7 bases between the germline ends. Per germline, CDR1 KGHDR and CDR2 SFDVKD. The CDR3 consists of 12 residues. CDR3 loop: CATSSRPGELFF. The CDR3 DNA sequence: TGTGCCACCAGTAGCCGCCCCGGGGAGCTGTTTTTT.

V and J are TRBV6-5 and TRBJ1-1; D uncertain. V lost 6 bases to trimming and J lost 3 bases, with 5 bases between them. Germline CDR1 MNHEY, CDR2 SVGAGI. The CDR3 covers 11 residues. This CDR3 reads CASSRHTEAFF. The CDR3 DNA sequence: TGTGCCAGCAGCCGTCACACTGAAGCTTTCTTT.

This clonotype was seen more than once but under ten times. This rearrangement joins TRBV29-1 to TRBJ1-1; 9 bases are shared with TRBD1. CDR1 SQVTM and CDR2 ANQGSEA come from the germline V gene. The J segment lost 7 bases and the V segment lost 6 bases, leaving 9 bases of the junction unmatched. The CDR3 consists of 13 residues. CDR3 protein: CSVLGTGFIEAFF. The CDR3 DNA reads TGCAGCGTCCTGGGGACAGGGTTCATTGAAGCTTTCTTT.

This clonotype was seen only a few times. The V call is TRBV29-1, the J call TRBJ1-2, with D unclear. Deletions cut 0 bases from V and 9 bases from J, with 11 bases between. The CDR3 length is 12 residues. The V gene's germline CDR1 is SQVTM and CDR2 ANQGSEA. CDR3 sequence (DNA): TGCAGCGTTGAAGAGATACGGTTTAGCTACACCTTC. This sequence encodes CSVEEIRFSYTF.

The chain employs TRBV29-1 and TRBJ2-5; 8 positions match TRBD1. The last part of the DNA fits TRBJ2-1 better; the J call may be wrong. The CDR3 length is 14 residues. Germline V gene sequence: CDR1 SQVTM, CDR2 ANQGSEA. The CDR3 is CSVERGQDADEQFF. The CDR3 DNA is TGCAGCGTTGAAAGGGGACAGGACGCGGATGAGCAGTTCTTC.

The chain has TRBV20-1 and TRBJ2-4; D call uncertain. CDR1 DFQATT and CDR2 SNEGSKA come from the germline V gene (reference sequence). The CDR3 consists of 14 residues. Between the trimmed V and J ends, which lost 4 bases and 0 bases, there was a span of 10 bases. CDR3 in amino acids: CSAIGHRAKNIQYF. The CDR3 nucleotides read TGCAGTGCTATCGGGCACCGAGCCAAAAACATTCAGTACTTC.

The rearrangement joins TRBV28 to TRBJ2-3; D is undetermined. Germline loops: CDR1 MDHEN, CDR2 SYDVKM. The CDR3 extends over 14 amino acids. Trimming left V 8 bases short and J 2 bases short, with 14 bases between. The CDR3 loop reads CASQDGETTDTQYF. The CDR3 DNA reads as TGTGCCAGCCAAGACGGAGAGACCACAGATACGCAGTATTTT.

This clonotype has a single count. V and J are TRBV18 and TRBJ2-5; D call uncertain. The J call is doubtful: the DNA matches TRBJ2-7 better. The CDR3 runs 12 residues. Germline V CDR1 and CDR2: KGHSH, LQKENI. CDR3 amino acids: CASSPGSAEQYV. The CDR3 nucleotides read TGTGCCAGCTCACCGGGCAGCGCCGAGCAGTACGTC.

V is TRBV6-5 and J is TRBJ1-4; TRBD1 is a possible D gene (5 bases). Germline-derived CDR1 and CDR2 are MNHEY and SVGAGI. The CDR3 runs to 14 residues. Trimming took off 5 bases at V and 8 bases at J, with 15 bases between the two ends. The DNA for the CDR3 is TGTGCCAGCAGTATCCGGCCTCGGGGGGAAAAACTGTTTTTT. It yields the protein CASSIRPRGEKLFF.